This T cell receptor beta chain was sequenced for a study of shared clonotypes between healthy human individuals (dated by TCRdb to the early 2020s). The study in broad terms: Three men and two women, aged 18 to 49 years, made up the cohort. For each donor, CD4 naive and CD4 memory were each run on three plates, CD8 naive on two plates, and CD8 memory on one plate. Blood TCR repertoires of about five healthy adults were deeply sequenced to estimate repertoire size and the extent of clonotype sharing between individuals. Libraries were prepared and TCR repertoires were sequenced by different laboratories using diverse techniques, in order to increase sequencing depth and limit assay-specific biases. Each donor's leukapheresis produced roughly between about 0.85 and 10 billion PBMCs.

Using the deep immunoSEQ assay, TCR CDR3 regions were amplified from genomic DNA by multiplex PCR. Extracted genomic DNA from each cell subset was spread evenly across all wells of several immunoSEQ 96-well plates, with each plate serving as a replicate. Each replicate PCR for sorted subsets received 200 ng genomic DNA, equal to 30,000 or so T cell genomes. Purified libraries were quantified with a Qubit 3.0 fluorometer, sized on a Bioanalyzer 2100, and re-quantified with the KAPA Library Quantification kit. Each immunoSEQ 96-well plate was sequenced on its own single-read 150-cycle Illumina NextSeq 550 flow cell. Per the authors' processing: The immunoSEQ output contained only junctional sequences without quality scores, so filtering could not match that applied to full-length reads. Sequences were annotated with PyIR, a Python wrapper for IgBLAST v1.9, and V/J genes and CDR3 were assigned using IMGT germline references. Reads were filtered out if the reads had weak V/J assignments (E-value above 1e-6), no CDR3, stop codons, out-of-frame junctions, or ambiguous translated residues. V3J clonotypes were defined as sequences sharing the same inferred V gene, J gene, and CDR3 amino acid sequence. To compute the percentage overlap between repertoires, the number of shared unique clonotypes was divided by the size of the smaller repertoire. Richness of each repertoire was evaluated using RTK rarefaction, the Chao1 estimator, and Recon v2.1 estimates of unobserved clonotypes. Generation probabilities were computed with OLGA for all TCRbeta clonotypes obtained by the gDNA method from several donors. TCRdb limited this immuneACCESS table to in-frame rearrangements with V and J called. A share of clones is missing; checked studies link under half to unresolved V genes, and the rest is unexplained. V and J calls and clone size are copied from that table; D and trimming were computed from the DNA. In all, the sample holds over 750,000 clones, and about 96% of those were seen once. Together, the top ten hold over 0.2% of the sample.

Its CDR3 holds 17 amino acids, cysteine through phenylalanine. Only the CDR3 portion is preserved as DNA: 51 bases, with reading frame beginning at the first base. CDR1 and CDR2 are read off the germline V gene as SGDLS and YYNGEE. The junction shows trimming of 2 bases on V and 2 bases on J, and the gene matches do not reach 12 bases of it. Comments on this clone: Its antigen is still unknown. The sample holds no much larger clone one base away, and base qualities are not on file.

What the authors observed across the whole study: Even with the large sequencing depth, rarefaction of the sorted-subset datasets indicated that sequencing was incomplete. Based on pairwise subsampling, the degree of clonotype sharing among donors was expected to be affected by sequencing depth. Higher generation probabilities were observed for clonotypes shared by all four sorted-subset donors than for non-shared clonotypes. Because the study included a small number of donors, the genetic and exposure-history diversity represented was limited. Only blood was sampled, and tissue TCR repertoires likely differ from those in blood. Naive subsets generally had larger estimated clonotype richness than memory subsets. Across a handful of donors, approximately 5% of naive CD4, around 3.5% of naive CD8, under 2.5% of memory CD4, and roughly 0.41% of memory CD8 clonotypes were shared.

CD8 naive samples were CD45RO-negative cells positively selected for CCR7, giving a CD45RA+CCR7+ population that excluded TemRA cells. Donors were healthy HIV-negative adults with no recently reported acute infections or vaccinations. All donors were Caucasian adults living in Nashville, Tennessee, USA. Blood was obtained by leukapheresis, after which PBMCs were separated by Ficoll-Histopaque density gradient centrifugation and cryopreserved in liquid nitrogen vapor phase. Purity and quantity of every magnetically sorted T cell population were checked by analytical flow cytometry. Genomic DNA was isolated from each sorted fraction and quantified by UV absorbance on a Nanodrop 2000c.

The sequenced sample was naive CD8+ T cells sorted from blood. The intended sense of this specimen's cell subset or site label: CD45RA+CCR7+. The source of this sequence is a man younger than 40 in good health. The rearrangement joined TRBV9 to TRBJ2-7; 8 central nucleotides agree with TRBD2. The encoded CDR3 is CASSVPRRSGSAYEQYF. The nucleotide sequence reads TGTGCCAGCAGCGTCCCAAGACGGAGCGGGAGTGCCTACGAGCAGTACTTC. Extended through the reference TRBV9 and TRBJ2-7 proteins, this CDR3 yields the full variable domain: DSGVTQTPKHLITATGQRVTLRCSPRSGDLSVYWYQQSLDQGLQFLIQYYNGEERAKGNILERFSAQQFPDLHSELNLSSLELGDSALYFCASSVPRRSGSAYEQYFGPGTRLTVT.